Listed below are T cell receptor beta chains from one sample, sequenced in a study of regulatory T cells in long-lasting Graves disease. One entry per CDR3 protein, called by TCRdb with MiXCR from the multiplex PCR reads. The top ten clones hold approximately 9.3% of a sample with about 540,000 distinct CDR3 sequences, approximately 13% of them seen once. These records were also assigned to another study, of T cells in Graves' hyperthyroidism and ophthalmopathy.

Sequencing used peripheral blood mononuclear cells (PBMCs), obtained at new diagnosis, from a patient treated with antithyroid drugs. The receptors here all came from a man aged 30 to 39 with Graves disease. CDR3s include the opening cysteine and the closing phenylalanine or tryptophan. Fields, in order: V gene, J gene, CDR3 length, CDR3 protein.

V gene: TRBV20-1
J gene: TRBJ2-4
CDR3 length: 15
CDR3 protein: CSASGLAGGKNIQYF

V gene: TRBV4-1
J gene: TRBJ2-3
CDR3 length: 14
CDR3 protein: CASSLALGADTQYF

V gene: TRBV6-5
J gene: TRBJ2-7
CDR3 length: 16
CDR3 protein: CASSYSMTAWAYEQYF

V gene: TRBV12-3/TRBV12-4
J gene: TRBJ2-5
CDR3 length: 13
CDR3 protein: CASSFWGQETQYF

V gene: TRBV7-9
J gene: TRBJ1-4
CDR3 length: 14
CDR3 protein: CASSLAGQNEKLFF

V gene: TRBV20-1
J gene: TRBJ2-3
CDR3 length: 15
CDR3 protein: CSARKVTGNTDTQYF

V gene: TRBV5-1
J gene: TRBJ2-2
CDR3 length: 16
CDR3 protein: CASSTSSGRISGELFF

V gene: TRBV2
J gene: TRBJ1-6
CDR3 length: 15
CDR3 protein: CATPGGGIPGSPLHF

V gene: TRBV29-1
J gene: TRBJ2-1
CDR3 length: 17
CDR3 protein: CSVEGLAGTPMDNEQFF

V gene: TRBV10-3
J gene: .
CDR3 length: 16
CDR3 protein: CAISESLAGSSYEQFF

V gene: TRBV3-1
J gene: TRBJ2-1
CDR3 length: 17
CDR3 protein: CASSQDLPGTGYNEQFF

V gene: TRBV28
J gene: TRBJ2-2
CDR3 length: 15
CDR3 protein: CASSFGTSNTGELFF

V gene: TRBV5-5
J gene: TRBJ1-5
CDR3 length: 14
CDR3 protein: CASSLWNSNQPQHF

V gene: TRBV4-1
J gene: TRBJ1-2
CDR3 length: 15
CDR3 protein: CASSQGEATNYGYTF

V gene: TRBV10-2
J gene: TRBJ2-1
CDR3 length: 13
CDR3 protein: CASSESSPRAEFF

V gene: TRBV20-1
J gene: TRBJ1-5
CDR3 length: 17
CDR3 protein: CSARGQETRGSNQPQHF

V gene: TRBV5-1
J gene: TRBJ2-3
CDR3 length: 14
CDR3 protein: CASSRWDRETTRYF